This T cell receptor (beta chain) comes out of a study of blood T cell repertoires in COVID-19. The wider study: COVID-19 samples, acute and convalescent, were from the United States, Italy and Spain.

Allocation to cohorts depended on clinical history reported by the participants. V was pared by 1 base and J by 0 bases, with 7 bases between. The germline gives CDR1 SGHVS, CDR2 FNYEAQ. CDR3 length equals 15 residues. Per the study methods: Counts of nucleated cells, estimated from reference gene primer amplification, were obtained. TCRdb keeps only in-frame clones here, not all; method: immunoSEQ multiplex PCR. The V and J calls and clone size are taken from that table; D and trimming were inferred from the DNA. The sample holds 220,000 or so clones; around nine tenths are singletons and the top ten take roughly 14%.

Sample: PBMCs or T cells enriched from blood (not recorded which). The TCR sequence derives from a woman between 50 and 59 years old with acute COVID-19. V gene TRBV7-6 combines with J gene TRBJ1-3, with D uncertain. Written as DNA, the CDR3 is TGTGCCAGCAGCTTAGGGGCATACTCTGGAAACACCATATATTTT. Protein: CASSLGAYSGNTIYF.